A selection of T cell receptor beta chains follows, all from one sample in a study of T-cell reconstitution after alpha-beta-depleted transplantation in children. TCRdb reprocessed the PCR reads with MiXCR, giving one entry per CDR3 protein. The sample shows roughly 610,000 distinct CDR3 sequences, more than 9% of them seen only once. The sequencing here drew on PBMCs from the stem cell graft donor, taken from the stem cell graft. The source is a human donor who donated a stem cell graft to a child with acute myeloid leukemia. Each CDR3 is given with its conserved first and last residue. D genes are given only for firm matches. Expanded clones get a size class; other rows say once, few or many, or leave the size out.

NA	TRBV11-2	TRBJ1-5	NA	TGTGCCAGCAGCTTAGAGGCGAGTCAGCCCCAGCATTTT	CASSLEASQPQHF
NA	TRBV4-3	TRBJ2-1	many	TGCGCCAGCAGCCTCCGGACAGCGGGAACCAATGAGCAGTTCTTC	CASSLRTAGTNEQFF
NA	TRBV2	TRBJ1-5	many	TGTGCCAGCAGTGTAGGGTCGAGCAATCAGCCCCAGCATTTT	CASSVGSSNQPQHF
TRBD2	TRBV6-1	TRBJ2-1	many	TGTGCCAGCAGTGGACTAGCGGTGGATTCCTACAATGAGCAGTTCTTC	CASSGLAVDSYNEQFF
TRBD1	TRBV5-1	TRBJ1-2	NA	TGCGCCAGCAGCGCCGGGACAGTCCCCTATGGCTACACCTTC	CASSAGTVPYGYTF
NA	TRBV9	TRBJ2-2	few	TGTGCCACTTCCCCGAGCTGGAACACCGGGGAGCTGTTTTTT	CATSPSWNTGELFF
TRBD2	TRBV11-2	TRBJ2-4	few	TGTGCCAGCAGCTTACAGCGGGAGGTGGCCAAAAACATTCAGTACTTC	CASSLQREVAKNIQYF
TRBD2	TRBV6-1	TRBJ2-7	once	TGTGCCAGCAGCACATCCGGGACTAGCGTTAGTTCCGAGCAGTACTTC	CASSTSGTSVSSEQYF
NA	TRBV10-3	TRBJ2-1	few	TGTGCCATCAGTGACCGTTTAGCGGAAGGGGTTTACAATGAGCAGTTCTTC	CAISDRLAEGVYNEQFF
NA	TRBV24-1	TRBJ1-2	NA	TGTGCCACCAGTGACCCTGGACGGGCTAACTATGGCTACACCTTC	CATSDPGRANYGYTF
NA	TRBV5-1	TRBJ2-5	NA	TGCGCCAGCAGCTTGTGGGGTTCCGTGGGTAGCTCCCAAGAGACCCAGTACTTC	CASSLWGSVGSSQETQYF